This entry describes one T cell receptor (beta chain). Its antigen is still unknown. This entry comes from a study of cytomegalovirus exposure and HLA in healthy donors. CDR3 length equals 16 residues. The J segment lost 3 bases and the V segment lost 5 bases, leaving 8 bases of the junction unmatched. CDR1 is LNHDA, CDR2 SQIVND, per germline (reference sequence). Measured with immunoSEQ multiplex PCR; TCRdb has only the in-frame clones, and not every one. The repertoire holds 150,000 to 200,000 clones, about 85% seen once, with about 17% in the top ten. General observations from the study: The listing of 150 to 200 TCR beta chains classed them as cytomegalovirus-associated. Both high specificity and high sensitivity reportedly marked the classifier's diagnosis of cytomegalovirus status. The tendency of first-cohort TCR clusters to co-occur in the 110 or so validation repertoires emerged from a later analysis.

Sequences were obtained from PBMCs. V and J are TRBV19 and TRBJ1-2, with 11 bases identical to TRBD1. The clonotype comes from a man aged 18-30 years in good health and CMV-seropositive. CDR3 in amino acids: CASSPGTGGLDYGYTF. Here the CDR3 DNA reads TGTGCCAGTAGTCCGGGGACAGGGGGTCTGGACTATGGCTACACCTTC.